This T cell receptor (beta chain) stems from a study of T cell responses to AZD1222 COVID-19 vaccine listed by TCRdb under 2021. About the investigation overall: Because spike-specific TCR depth and breadth did not differ between the two schedules, AZD1222 recipients who got a second dose at roughly 4 weeks were pooled with those who got a second dose at roughly 12 weeks. A total of about 240 trial participants underwent TCR sequencing, of whom 207 received two doses of AZD1222 and 26 received two doses of the MenACWY control vaccine. Trial participants were enrolled by age into 18-55, 56-69 and 70-plus year subgroups, with around 150, 28 and 57 TCR-sequenced participants respectively.

Taken from the germline V gene, the CDR1 and CDR2 loops are MDHEN and SYDVKM. The V end gives up 5 bases and the J end 5 bases, leaving 18 bases in the junction not matched to a gene. The CDR3 runs 18 amino acids, cysteine and phenylalanine included. Only the CDR3 part of the read is kept: 54 bases, read in frame from the first base. Broad study findings and their caveats: After two AZD1222 doses, spike-specific TCR breadth and depth were significantly higher than at day 0 and than in MenACWY recipients. Participants were mostly white British and included more females than males, and it was suggested by the authors that clonal diversity may have been underestimated. The 56-69-year group was small, and its depth increase did not reach significance, likely because of low power. Conclusions about previously exposed vaccinees are limited, since just 5 to 7 AZD1222 recipients were seropositive for SARS-CoV-2 at baseline. No day 14 peak-response samples were available, so repertoires were characterized only after the peak T cell response. The vaccine-associated CD4 TCRs covered the entire spike protein, and the dominant responses fell in regions 160-218 and 743-854. Epitopes outside the regions mutated in the B.1.351 and B.1.1.7 variants were reportedly recognized by nearly half of the unique spike-specific TCRs.

The CDR3 regions of human TCRbeta chains were analyzed by immunosequencing. From the authors' description of their analysis: Repertoire TCRs were matched against a reference library of SARS-CoV-2-specific TCRs generated with the MIRA antigen-specificity platform. Breadth was defined as the fraction of unique TCRs that were SARS-CoV-2-associated. Depth was defined as the fraction of total T cells that were SARS-CoV-2-associated. Using the MIRA data, each spike-specific TCR was mapped to the spike region that the TCR reacts to and placed in a CD4 or CD8 class. Log10-transformed breadth and depth values were compared by one-way ANOVA with Sidak's multiple comparisons tests. TCRdb holds this immuneACCESS table with in-frame rearrangements only. Some clones are missing; in checked studies, unresolved V genes explain under half, and the rest has no known cause. V and J calls and clone size are given by that table; D and trimming were obtained from the DNA. A total of 100,000 to 150,000 clones appear in this sample, about nine tenths of them only once. Clones ranked in the top ten supply around 15% of the sample.

Notes on this clone: The antigen it binds to is not known. Per-base qualities were not stored, and no clone one base away is much larger.

This specimen's time point label, interpreted: baseline before first vaccination. Vaccinee samples came from UK trials COV001 and COV002, including a single-blind randomized controlled phase 2/3 trial of AZD1222 (ChAdOx1 nCoV-19) in healthy adults. For TCRbeta chain sequencing, PBMC samples were collected from trial participants at day 0 and at day 28 after the second dose. This specimen was peripheral blood, taken on day 0 of AZD1222 vaccination. The sequence was collected from an adult in good health. Here the chain combines TRBV28 and TRBJ2-3, with 8 bases aligning to TRBD2. The DNA is as follows: TGTGCCAGCAGTCCCTCATCTCTGGGGCGGGAGGTTGGAGATACGCAGTATTTT. It translates as CASSPSSLGREVGDTQYF.